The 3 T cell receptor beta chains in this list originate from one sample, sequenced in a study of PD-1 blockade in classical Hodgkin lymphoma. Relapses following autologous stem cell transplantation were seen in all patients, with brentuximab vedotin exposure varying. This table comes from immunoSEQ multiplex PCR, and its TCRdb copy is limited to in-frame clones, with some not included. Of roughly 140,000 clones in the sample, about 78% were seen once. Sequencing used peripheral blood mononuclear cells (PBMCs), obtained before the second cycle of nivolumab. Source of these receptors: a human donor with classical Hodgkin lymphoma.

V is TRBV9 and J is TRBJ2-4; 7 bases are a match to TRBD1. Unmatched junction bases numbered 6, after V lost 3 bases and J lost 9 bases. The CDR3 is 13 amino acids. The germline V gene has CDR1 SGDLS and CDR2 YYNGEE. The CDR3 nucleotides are TGTGCCAGCAGCGAGACAGGGAAGAGCATTCAGTACTTC. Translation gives CASSETGKSIQYF.

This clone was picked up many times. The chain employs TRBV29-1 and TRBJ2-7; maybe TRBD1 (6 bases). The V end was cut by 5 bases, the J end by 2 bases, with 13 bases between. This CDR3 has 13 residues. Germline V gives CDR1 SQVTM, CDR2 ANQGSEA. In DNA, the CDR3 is TGCAGCGTTTCCAGGGGACCTGCCTACGAGCAGTACTTC. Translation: CSVSRGPAYEQYF.

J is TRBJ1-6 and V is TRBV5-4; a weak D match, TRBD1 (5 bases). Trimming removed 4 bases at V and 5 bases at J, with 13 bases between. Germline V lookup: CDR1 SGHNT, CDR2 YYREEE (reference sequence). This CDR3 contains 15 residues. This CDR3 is CASSLDRLHNSPLHF. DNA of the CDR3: TGTGCCAGCAGCCTAGACAGACTTCATAATTCACCCCTCCACTTT.